The sequence of this TCR beta chain was determined in a study of Graves' ophthalmopathy and Graves' hyperthyroidism. Broader study findings: Clonotypes were expanded in thyroid at above 0.001 frequency, and most also appeared in blood.

This clonotype was seen a handful of times. Antigen specificity is unknown. This CDR3 is built from 12 residues. The V gene lost 7 bases and the J gene lost 1 base, with 7 bases spanning the gap. Germline V gene lookup returns CDR1 LNHDA and CDR2 SQIVND (reference sequence). If patients had other autoimmune diseases, uncontrolled infections, pregnancy or lactation, they were excluded. Orbital computed tomography, together with clinical symptoms, serum thyroxine, TRAb and thyroid ultrasound, was used for diagnosis. Amplification of the TCR beta CDR3 regions used RNA transcripts (as template). HTBI-primed RT-PCR formed the first round, and a multiplex PCR formed the second. MiXCR, applied by TCRdb to the multiplex PCR reads, yields one record per CDR3 protein. The data contain 600,000 to 950,000 distinct CDR3 sequences, 40% of them seen just once; the ten biggest clones take up 44%.

The receptor comes from an adult man with Graves' ophthalmopathy. Sequenced sample: peripheral blood. The gene calls are TRBV19 and TRBJ2-5, with D hard to call. The CDR3 DNA reads TGTGCCAGTAAAGACGTCCAAGAGACCCAGTACTTC. Amino acid sequence: CASKDVQETQYF.